This T cell receptor (beta chain) was obtained from a study of cytomegalovirus exposure and HLA in healthy donors. Germline trimming cut 3 bases from V and 2 bases from J; bases unmatched to any gene: 9. There are 15 residues in the CDR3. Germline V gives CDR1 GTSNPN, CDR2 SVGIG (reference sequence). PCR involved 60 Vbeta and 13 Jbeta primers. Assay: immunoSEQ multiplex PCR; the TCRdb copy retains only in-frame clones and omits some. The sample lists 150,000 to 200,000 clones; approximately 80% were seen once. Sequenced input: PBMCs. The clonotype comes from a woman in her twenties or thirties in good health and CMV-seropositive. V usage is TRBV30 and J usage is TRBJ2-7; 8 nucleotides line up with TRBD1. CDR3 sequence reads: CAWSSGTGHTYEQYF. CDR3 nucleotides: TGTGCCTGGAGCTCAGGGACAGGCCATACCTACGAGCAGTACTTC.